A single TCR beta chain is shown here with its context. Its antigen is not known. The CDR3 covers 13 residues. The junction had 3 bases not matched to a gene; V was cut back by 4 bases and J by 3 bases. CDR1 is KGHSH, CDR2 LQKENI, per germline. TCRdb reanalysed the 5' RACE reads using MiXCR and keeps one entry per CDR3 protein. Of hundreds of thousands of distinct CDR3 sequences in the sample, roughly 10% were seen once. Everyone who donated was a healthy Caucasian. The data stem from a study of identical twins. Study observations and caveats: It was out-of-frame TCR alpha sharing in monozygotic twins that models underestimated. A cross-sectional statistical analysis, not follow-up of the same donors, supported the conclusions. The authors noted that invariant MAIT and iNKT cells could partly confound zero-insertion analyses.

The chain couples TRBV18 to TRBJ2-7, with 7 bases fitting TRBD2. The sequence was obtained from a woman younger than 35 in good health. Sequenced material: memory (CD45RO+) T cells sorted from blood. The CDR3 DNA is TGTGCCAGCTCACGACGGGAGGACTACGAGCAGTACTTC. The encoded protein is CASSRREDYEQYF.